This TCR beta chain was observed in a study of CD4+ T cells in melanoma. Note on this clone: No antigen is known for it.

Germline-derived CDR1 and CDR2 are LGHNA and YSLEER. V shed 0 bases, J shed 5 bases, and the junction held 3 bases outside the gene matches. The CDR3 is 14 amino acids. The protocol was immunoSEQ multiplex PCR, while the TCRdb copy is restricted to in-frame clones and leaves out a portion. Of some 110,000 clones in the sample, about 90% were seen once. Study outcomes and limitations: Diverse differentiation states were reported for melanoma neoantigen-specific CD4+ T cells.

V usage is TRBV4-3 and J usage is TRBJ2-7; 8 bases fit TRBD1. The origin of this receptor is a human donor with melanoma. The material sequenced was peripheral blood. The CDR3 here is CASSQDRGLHEQYF. The CDR3 bases are TGCGCCAGCAGCCAAGACAGGGGGCTCCACGAGCAGTACTTC.